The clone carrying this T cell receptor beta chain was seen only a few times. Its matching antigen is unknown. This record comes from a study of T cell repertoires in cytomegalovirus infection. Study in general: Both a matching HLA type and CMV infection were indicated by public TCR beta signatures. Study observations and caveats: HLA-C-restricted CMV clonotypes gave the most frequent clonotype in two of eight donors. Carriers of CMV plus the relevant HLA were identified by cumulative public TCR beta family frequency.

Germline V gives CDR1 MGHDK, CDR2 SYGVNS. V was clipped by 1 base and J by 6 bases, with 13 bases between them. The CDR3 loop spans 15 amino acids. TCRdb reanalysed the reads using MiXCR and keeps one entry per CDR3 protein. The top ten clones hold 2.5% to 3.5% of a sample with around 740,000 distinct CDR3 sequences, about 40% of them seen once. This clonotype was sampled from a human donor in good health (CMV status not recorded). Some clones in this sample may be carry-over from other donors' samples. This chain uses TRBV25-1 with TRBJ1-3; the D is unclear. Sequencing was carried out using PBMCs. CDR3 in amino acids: CASSEWNPSQNTIYF. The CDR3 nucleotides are TGTGCCAGCAGTGAATGGAACCCGTCCCAAAACACCATATATTTT.